A selection of T cell receptor beta chains follows, all from one sample in a study of naive and memory T cell subsets. TCRdb processed the UMI-ligation and nested PCR reads anew with MiXCR; each CDR3 protein has one entry. The data contain around 83,000 distinct CDR3 sequences, over 9% of them singletons. Sequencing used naive CD4+ T cells from blood. The receptors stem from a human donor in good health. CDR3s include the opening cysteine and the closing phenylalanine or tryptophan. D genes are given only for firm matches. Clone size, where shown, is once, few, many, or a class for clones that have expanded.

j_gene: TRBJ2-3
d_gene: TRBD2
v_gene: TRBV5-1
abundance: few
CDR3nt: TGCGCCAGCAGCCATAGCGGGAGTCGCACAGATACGCAGTATTTT
CDR3aa: CASSHSGSRTDTQYF

j_gene: TRBJ2-1
d_gene: -
v_gene: TRBV28
abundance: -
CDR3nt: TGTGCCAGCAGCCAATGGGGCGCGGGATACAATGAGCAGTTCTTC
CDR3aa: CASSQWGAGYNEQFF

j_gene: TRBJ2-4
d_gene: TRBD1
v_gene: TRBV6-6
abundance: once
CDR3nt: TGTGCCAGCAGCCAAGGACAGGGGGCTTACATTCAGTACTTC
CDR3aa: CASSQGQGAYIQYF

j_gene: TRBJ1-4
d_gene: TRBD1
v_gene: TRBV20-1
abundance: few
CDR3nt: TGCAGTGCTCCTCCCCCAGGGGGGATAGAAAAACTGTTTTTT
CDR3aa: CSAPPPGGIEKLFF

j_gene: TRBJ1-3
d_gene: TRBD1
v_gene: TRBV4-1
abundance: once
CDR3nt: TGCGCCAGCGCCCGCCTTAGACAGGGGGCAACGGGAAACACCATATATTTT
CDR3aa: CASARLRQGATGNTIYF

j_gene: TRBJ1-2
d_gene: -
v_gene: TRBV28
abundance: -
CDR3nt: TGTGCCAGCAGTTTGGGAACAGGAAGAGGCTACACCTTC
CDR3aa: CASSLGTGRGYTF

j_gene: TRBJ2-7
d_gene: -
v_gene: TRBV6-2/TRBV6-3
abundance: -
CDR3nt: TGTGCCAGCAGCCACGGACTTATCTACGAGCAGTACTTC
CDR3aa: CASSHGLIYEQYF

j_gene: TRBJ2-7
d_gene: -
v_gene: TRBV12-3/TRBV12-4
abundance: few
CDR3nt: TGTGCCAGCAGCACCCAAGCCCACCCTAGGCGGGAGCAGTACTTC
CDR3aa: CASSTQAHPRREQYF

j_gene: TRBJ1-2
d_gene: TRBD1
v_gene: TRBV4-1
abundance: -
CDR3nt: TGCGCCAGCAGCCAGGGACCCCGGGACAGGGTACAGAGGGAAGGCTACACCTTC
CDR3aa: CASSQGPRDRVQREGYTF

j_gene: TRBJ2-1
d_gene: TRBD2
v_gene: TRBV27
abundance: many
CDR3nt: TGTGCCAGCAACCGAATTCAAGGGCGGCGGGGGGGGCCCTATGAGCAGTTCTTC
CDR3aa: CASNRIQGRRGGPYEQFF

j_gene: TRBJ2-5
d_gene: TRBD2
v_gene: TRBV11-1
abundance: many
CDR3nt: TGTGCCAGCAGCTTAAGTCAGCGGGGCCCGGAGACCCAGTACTTC
CDR3aa: CASSLSQRGPETQYF

j_gene: TRBJ2-3
d_gene: -
v_gene: TRBV7-6
abundance: many
CDR3nt: TGTGCCAGCAGCTTACCTCCCATGGATACGCAGTATTTT
CDR3aa: CASSLPPMDTQYF

j_gene: TRBJ2-7
d_gene: TRBD1
v_gene: TRBV19
abundance: few
CDR3nt: TGTGCCAGTAGCGTATGGGGTTCCGGGACAGAGTCCTACGAGCAGTACTTC
CDR3aa: CASSVWGSGTESYEQYF

j_gene: TRBJ2-7
d_gene: -
v_gene: TRBV7-9
abundance: -
CDR3nt: TGTGCCAGCAGCCTTTTAGCGGACACCTACGAGCAGTACTTC
CDR3aa: CASSLLADTYEQYF

j_gene: TRBJ2-3
d_gene: -
v_gene: TRBV12-3/TRBV12-4
abundance: many
CDR3nt: TGTGCCAGCAGTTTAGGAGCGGTCACAGATACGCAGTATTTT
CDR3aa: CASSLGAVTDTQYF

j_gene: TRBJ2-4
d_gene: -
v_gene: TRBV11-1
abundance: few
CDR3nt: TGTGCCAGCTCAGAAAGTCGTATAGCCAAAAACATTCAGTACTTC
CDR3aa: CASSESRIAKNIQYF

j_gene: TRBJ2-1
d_gene: -
v_gene: TRBV7-3
abundance: -
CDR3nt: TGTGCCAGCAGCTCCCGGGCCCTTAGCTCCTACAATGAGCAGTTCTTC
CDR3aa: CASSSRALSSYNEQFF

j_gene: TRBJ1-1
d_gene: -
v_gene: TRBV5-1
abundance: -
CDR3nt: TGCGCCAGCTCGTATCTTATGAACACTGAAGCTTTCTTT
CDR3aa: CASSYLMNTEAFF

j_gene: TRBJ2-6
d_gene: TRBD1
v_gene: TRBV5-1
abundance: few
CDR3nt: TGCGCCAGCAGCTTGGTTCTCCAGGGGGCGAGATCTGGGGCCAACGTCCTGACTTTC
CDR3aa: CASSLVLQGARSGANVLTF

j_gene: TRBJ2-1
d_gene: -
v_gene: TRBV18
abundance: many
CDR3nt: TGTGCCAGCTCACCAGGGCAGATCAATGAGCAGTTCTTC
CDR3aa: CASSPGQINEQFF

j_gene: TRBJ2-7
d_gene: TRBD2
v_gene: TRBV4-2
abundance: many
CDR3nt: TGTGCCAGCTCGGACCTAGCGGGGGCCTACGAGCAGTACTTC
CDR3aa: CASSDLAGAYEQYF

j_gene: TRBJ1-2
d_gene: TRBD1
v_gene: TRBV12-3/TRBV12-4
abundance: -
CDR3nt: TGTGCCAGCAGCCCTGACAGGGCCTATGGCTACACCTTC
CDR3aa: CASSPDRAYGYTF

j_gene: TRBJ2-7
d_gene: TRBD2
v_gene: TRBV2
abundance: -
CDR3nt: TGTGCCAGCAATACTTGGGGGACTAGCGGAACCTACGAGCAGTACTTC
CDR3aa: CASNTWGTSGTYEQYF

j_gene: TRBJ2-6
d_gene: -
v_gene: TRBV12-3/TRBV12-4
abundance: -
CDR3nt: TGTGCCAGCAGACAATCTGGGGCCAACGTCCTGACTTTC
CDR3aa: CASRQSGANVLTF